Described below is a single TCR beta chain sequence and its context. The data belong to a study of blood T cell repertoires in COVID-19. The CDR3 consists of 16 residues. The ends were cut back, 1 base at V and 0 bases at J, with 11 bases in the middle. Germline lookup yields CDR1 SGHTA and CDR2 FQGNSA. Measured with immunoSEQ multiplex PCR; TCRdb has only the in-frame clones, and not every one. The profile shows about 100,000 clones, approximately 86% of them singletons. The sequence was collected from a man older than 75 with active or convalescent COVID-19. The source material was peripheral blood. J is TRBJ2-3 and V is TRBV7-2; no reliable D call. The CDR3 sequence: CASSLGAFTSTDTQYF. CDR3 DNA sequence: TGTGCCAGCAGCTTAGGGGCCTTTACTAGCACAGATACGCAGTATTTT.